This TCR beta chain was profiled in a study of monozygotic twins with inflammatory bowel disease. In regard to this clonotype: Its antigen remains unidentified.

For every sample, eight separate reactions were used to make cDNA. TCRdb re-analyzed the 5' RACE reads; it lists each CDR3 protein once, without DNA. This sample's table has about 160,000 distinct CDR3 sequences. General observations from the study: TCRbeta diversity (inverse Simpson) was lower in IBD patients than in healthy co-twins. There was no way to distinguish the different T cell subtypes. Healthy twins shared more clonotypes with others than IBD patients, most markedly active ones.

This TCR was recovered from a human donor with ulcerative colitis or Crohn's disease, or a healthy co-twin of an affected twin (not recorded which). Sequenced material: blood.

CDR3: CASSGTSGYTGELFF. The chain recombines TRBV6-1 with TRBJ2-2; TCRdb's assignment of TRBD2 cannot be checked, as there is no DNA. The CDR3 is made up of 15 amino acids. Germline CDR1 and CDR2: MNHNS and SASEGT.